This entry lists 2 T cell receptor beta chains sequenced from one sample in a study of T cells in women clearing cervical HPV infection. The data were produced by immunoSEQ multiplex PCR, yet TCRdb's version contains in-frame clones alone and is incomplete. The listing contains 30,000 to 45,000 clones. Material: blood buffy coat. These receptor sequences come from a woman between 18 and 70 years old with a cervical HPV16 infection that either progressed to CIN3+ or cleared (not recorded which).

The CDR3 bases that were read are TGTGCCAGCAGAACTCTCGGACAGGCCGCCGGCGAG. Residues: CASRTLGQAAGE. The full CDR3 sequence reads CASRTLGQAAGEQYF. V gene TRBV7-9 combines with J gene TRBJ2-7; 7 positions agree with TRBD1. The CDR3 end falls 3 residues outside the read, so it is completed with the germline J gene. The CDR3 totals 15 residues. Germline lookup yields CDR1 SEHNR and CDR2 FQNEAQ (reference sequence). V shed 6 bases, J shed 6 bases, and the junction held 14 bases outside the gene matches.

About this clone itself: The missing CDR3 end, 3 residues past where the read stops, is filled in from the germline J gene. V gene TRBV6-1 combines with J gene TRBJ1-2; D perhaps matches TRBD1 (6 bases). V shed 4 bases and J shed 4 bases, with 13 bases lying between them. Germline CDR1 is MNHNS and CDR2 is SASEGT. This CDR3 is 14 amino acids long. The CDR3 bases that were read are TGTGCCAGCAGTGCGTACAGGGTCGGCTATGGC. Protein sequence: CASSAYRVGYG. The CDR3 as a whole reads CASSAYRVGYGYTF.